This TCR beta chain was captured in a study of T-cell memory formation after mild COVID-19. About the research overall: For the most part, TCR clusters were specific to one donor. Study-level points and caveats: CD4+ contracting clones were found mainly in CM and EM, and CD8+ ones in EMRA. Some clones that responded turned up in pre-infection memory, which suggests that cross-reactive memory joined in.

MiXCR, run by TCRdb on the 5' RACE reads, gives a single entry per CDR3 protein. The sample shows about 410,000 distinct CDR3 sequences, roughly 18% of them seen only once. This CDR3 has 14 amino acids. V shed 0 bases and J shed 8 bases, with 13 bases lying between them. CDR1 and CDR2 from the germline V gene are DFQATT and SNEGSKA (reference sequence). This clonotype was seen only a few times. Its antigen is currently unknown. J is TRBJ1-4 and V is TRBV20-1; D call uncertain. The sequenced material came from PBMCs or a T cell subset sorted from them (not recorded which). This TCR derives from a man aged 18 to 35 who had mild COVID-19 (a few samples of this study predate the infection). Cell type and time point are not known. The CDR3 region has the DNA TGCAGTGCTAGAGATTATCTTAATGACGAAAAACTGTTTTTT. Its translation is CSARDYLNDEKLFF.